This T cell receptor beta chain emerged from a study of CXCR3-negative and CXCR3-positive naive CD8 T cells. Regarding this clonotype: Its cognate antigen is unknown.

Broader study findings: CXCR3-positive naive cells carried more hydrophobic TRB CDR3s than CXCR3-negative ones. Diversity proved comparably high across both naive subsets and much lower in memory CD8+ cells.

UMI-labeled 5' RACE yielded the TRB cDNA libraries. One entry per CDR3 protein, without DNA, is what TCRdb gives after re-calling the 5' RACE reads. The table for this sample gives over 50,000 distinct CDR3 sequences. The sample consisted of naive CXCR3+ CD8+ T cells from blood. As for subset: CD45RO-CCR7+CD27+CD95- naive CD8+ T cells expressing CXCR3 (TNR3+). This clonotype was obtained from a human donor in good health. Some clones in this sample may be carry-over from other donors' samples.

The CDR3 protein is CSADEEPPQQYF. This sequence joins TRBV20-1 and TRBJ2-7; TCRdb outputs TRBD1, but without DNA this stays unchecked. The CDR3 sequence is 12 residues long. Per the germline V gene, CDR1 is DFQATT and CDR2 is SNEGSKA (reference sequence).